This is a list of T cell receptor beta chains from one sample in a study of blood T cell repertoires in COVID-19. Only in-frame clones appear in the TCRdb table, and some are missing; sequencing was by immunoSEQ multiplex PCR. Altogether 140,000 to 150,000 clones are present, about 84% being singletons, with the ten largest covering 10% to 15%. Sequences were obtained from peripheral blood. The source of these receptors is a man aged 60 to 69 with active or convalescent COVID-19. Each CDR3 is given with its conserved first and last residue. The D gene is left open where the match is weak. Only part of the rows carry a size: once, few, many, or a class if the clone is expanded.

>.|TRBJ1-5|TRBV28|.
CASSFYGQPQHF
TGTGCCAGCAGCTTCTATGGTCAGCCCCAGCATTTT
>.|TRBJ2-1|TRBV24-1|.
CATSDSNLLSSYNEQFF
TGTGCCACCAGTGATTCGAACCTGCTGAGCTCCTACAATGAGCAGTTCTTC
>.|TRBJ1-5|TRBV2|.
CASSGPTRQQPQHF
TGTGCCAGCAGTGGCCCGACGAGGCAACAGCCCCAGCATTTT
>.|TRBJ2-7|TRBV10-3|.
CAISESASEQYF
TGTGCCATCAGTGAGTCCGCTAGCGAGCAGTACTTC
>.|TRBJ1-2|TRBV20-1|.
CSASRQDYGYTF
TGCAGTGCTAGTCGGCAGGACTATGGCTACACCTTC
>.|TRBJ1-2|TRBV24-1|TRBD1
CATSEGQGRNTF
TGTGCCACCAGTGAGGGACAGGGGCGGAACACCTTC
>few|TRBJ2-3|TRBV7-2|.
CASSLATATPTDTQYF
TGTGCCAGCAGCTTAGCGACAGCAACACCCACAGATACGCAGTATTTT
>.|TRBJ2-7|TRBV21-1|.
CASSMPSGPYEQYF
TGTGCCAGCAGCATGCCTAGCGGACCCTACGAGCAGTACTTC
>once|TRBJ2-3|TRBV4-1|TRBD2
CASSQDRLAGIDTQYF
TGCGCCAGCAGCCAAGATCGATTAGCGGGAATAGATACGCAGTATTTT
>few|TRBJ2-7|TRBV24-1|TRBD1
CATSDLRQGPYYTYSRPTYEQYF
TGTGCCACCAGTGATTTGAGACAGGGGCCTTACTACACCTACTCGAGACCTACCTACGAGCAGTACTTC
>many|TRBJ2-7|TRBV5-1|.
CASSLARGYEQYF
TGCGCCAGCAGCTTGGCCAGAGGGTACGAGCAGTACTTC